Listed here are 28 T cell receptor beta chains from one sample, sequenced in a study of shared clonotypes between healthy human individuals. The protocol was immunoSEQ multiplex PCR, while the TCRdb copy is restricted to in-frame clones and leaves out a portion. The repertoire holds 1,500,000 or so clones, less than 99% seen once, with about 0.34% in the top ten. Sequenced: naive CD4+ T cells sorted from blood. The subset: CD45RA+ positively selected. These receptors were collected from a man aged 25 to 40 in good health.

This clone was picked up one time. The same CDR3 can be traced to other DNA sequences in this sample. This sequence joins TRBV19 and TRBJ1-5, with 8 bases aligning to TRBD1. The CDR3 is made up of 14 amino acids. The germline V gene encodes CDR1 LNHDA and CDR2 SQIVND (reference sequence). V was clipped by 5 bases and J by 2 bases; unmatched bases: 2. This CDR3 is CASSSDRGNQPQHF. The CDR3 coding sequence is TGTGCCAGTAGTTCGGACAGGGGCAATCAGCCCCAGCATTTT.

This CDR3 reads CASSLRGTSFPGELFF. CDR3 DNA sequence: TGTGCCAGCAGCTTAAGAGGGACTAGCTTTCCCGGGGAGCTGTTTTTT. The chain uses TRBV11-3 and TRBJ2-2; 9 nucleotides align to TRBD2. Germline CDR1 and CDR2: SGHNT and YENEEA. The CDR3 has 16 amino acids. V lost 2 bases to trimming and J lost 6 bases; unmatched junction nucleotides: 7.

The chain is built from TRBV6-5 and TRBJ2-1, with D unclear. The V gene's germline CDR1 is MNHEY and CDR2 SVGAGI. V lost 6 bases and J lost 3, with 9 bases in between. The CDR3 covers 13 residues. In nucleotides, the CDR3 is TGTGCCAGCAGGCGGAACCTCTACAATGAGCAGTTCTTC. As protein: CASRRNLYNEQFF.

The J gene is TRBJ1-3, the V gene TRBV7-2; D might be TRBD1 (6 bases). Deletions cut 7 bases from V and 0 bases from J, with 22 bases between. There are 18 residues in the CDR3. CDR1 and CDR2 (germline): SGHTA, FQGNSA. The CDR3 spells CASTSDRLFAHSGNTIYF. The CDR3 nucleotides read TGTGCCAGCACCTCCGACAGGTTATTTGCCCACTCTGGAAACACCATATATTTT.

The sample holds one count of this clone. The rearrangement joins TRBV27 to TRBJ1-1; D is ambiguous. Per germline, CDR1 MNHEY and CDR2 SMNVEV (reference sequence). The V and J ends lost 5 bases and 4 bases respectively, with 20 bases between them. The CDR3 spans 16 residues. CDR3 coding DNA: TGTGCCAGCAGTCCCTTAGTCGTCCGGAGAGGCACTGAAGCTTTCTTT. It encodes CASSPLVVRRGTEAFF.

This chain links TRBV7-9 with TRBJ1-5; the match to TRBD1 covers 9 bases. This CDR3 has 17 amino acids. Germline-derived CDR1 and CDR2 are SEHNR and FQNEAQ (reference sequence). V lost 1 base, J lost 0 bases, and 4 bases stayed unmatched. The CDR3 protein is CASSLGDRVGSNQPQHF. CDR3 in DNA: TGTGCCAGCAGCTTAGGGGACAGGGTGGGTAGCAATCAGCCCCAGCATTTT.

V is TRBV18 and J is TRBJ2-1, with unresolved D. This CDR3 comprises 15 residues. CDR1 KGHSH and CDR2 LQKENI come from the germline V gene. The V and J ends lost 2 bases and 1 base respectively, with 9 bases between them. CDR3 in DNA: TGTGCCAGCTCACCAGCAGTCAATTCCTACAATGAGCAGTTCTTC. Protein: CASSPAVNSYNEQFF.

The V and J genes are TRBV28 and TRBJ1-1; D ambiguous. Germline V gene data show CDR1 as MDHEN and CDR2 as SYDVKM. This CDR3 is built from 13 residues. V was trimmed by 2 bases and J by 11 bases, leaving 15 bases between them. The CDR3 nucleotides are TGTGCCAGCAGTTTAGGGGTCATGGGGAGCGCTTTCTTT. Its translation: CASSLGVMGSAFF.

The gene calls are TRBV18 and TRBJ2-3; 8 bases are a match to TRBD2. CDR1 is KGHSH and CDR2 is LQKENI in the germline V gene. V gave up 3 bases and J gave up 7 bases; unmatched junction bases: 12. The CDR3 is made up of 16 amino acids. The CDR3 coding sequence is TGTGCCAGCTCACCGCCGGGACTAGTATCCTCTCATACGCAGTATTTT. Translation: CASSPPGLVSSHTQYF.

The V gene is TRBV28, the J gene TRBJ2-1; 9 nucleotides match TRBD2. The CDR3 loop spans 19 amino acids. Germline CDR1 reads MDHEN; CDR2 reads SYDVKM. J gave up 2 bases and V 0 bases, and 11 bases lay outside the gene matches. The CDR3 loop is CASSLWPPISGRTYNEQFF. The CDR3 DNA is TGTGCCAGCAGTTTATGGCCCCCTATTAGCGGGAGAACCTACAATGAGCAGTTCTTC.

The genes are TRBV7-3 and TRBJ2-2; 7 bases match TRBD1. CDR3 length equals 15 residues. The ends lost 6 bases at V and 3 bases at J; junction bases unmatched: 7. Germline assignment: CDR1 SGHTA and CDR2 FQGTGA. CDR3 DNA sequence: TGTGCCAGCAGAAAAGAGGGGGCCTACACCGGGGAGCTGTTTTTT. It is translated as CASRKEGAYTGELFF.

CDR3 coding DNA: TGTGCCAGCAGCTTAGAAAGGGGGTCGGCTGAAGCTTTCTTT. Translated: CASSLERGSAEAFF. The rearrangement uses TRBV7-9 and TRBJ1-1, with D perhaps matching TRBD1 (6 bases). The CDR3 has 14 residues. Germline values: CDR1 SEHNR, CDR2 FQNEAQ (reference sequence). The V gene lost 1 base and the J gene lost 6 bases, with 12 bases spanning the gap.

The chain couples TRBV25-1 to TRBJ2-3; no reliable D call. In germline, CDR1 is MGHDK, CDR2 SYGVNS. The CDR3 runs to 14 residues. V lost 5 bases and J lost 1, with 10 bases in between. The CDR3 spells CASSLQFGTDTQYF. The CDR3 DNA reads as TGTGCCAGCAGTTTACAGTTCGGCACAGATACGCAGTATTTT.

Here the CDR3 reads CASRTQGAGDEKLFF. The DNA of the CDR3 is TGTGCCAGCAGGACACAGGGGGCGGGTGATGAAAAACTGTTTTTT. The chain is built from TRBV2 and TRBJ1-4; 9 bases match TRBD1. In germline, CDR1 is SNHLY, CDR2 FYNNEI. The CDR3 has 15 residues. V lost 6 bases to trimming and J lost 6 bases; unmatched junction nucleotides: 8.

This sequence joins TRBV1 and TRBJ2-3; TRBD2, the table's D call, was not compared with the DNA. TRBV1 is marked as a pseudogene. The CDR3 has 24 amino acids. The CDR3 here is CTSSQDGLGPLVIEREGGTDTQYF. In DNA form, the CDR3 reads TGCACCAGCAGCCAAGATGGTCTTGGACCCCTCGTTATCGAGCGGGAGGGAGGCACAGATACGCAGTATTTT.

This rearrangement joins TRBV5-1 to TRBJ2-7; 10 nucleotides line up with TRBD1. The CDR3 has 15 amino acids. V shed 4 bases, J shed 7 bases, and the junction held 11 bases outside the gene matches. Germline V gives CDR1 SGHRS, CDR2 YFSETQ. The CDR3 DNA is TGCGCCAGCAGCGACGGGACAGGGGCAGTAGGGGAGCAGTACTTC. This gives the protein CASSDGTGAVGEQYF.

V usage is TRBV6-5 and J usage is TRBJ1-4; TRBD1 matches at 9 bases. With V trimmed by 0 bases and J by 6 bases, 5 bases remained unmatched. CDR1 MNHEY and CDR2 SVGAGI come from the germline V gene. This CDR3 region has 16 residues. The CDR3 loop is CASSYSAGQGDEKLFF. CDR3 nucleotide sequence: TGTGCCAGCAGTTACTCGGCGGGACAGGGCGATGAAAAACTGTTTTTT.

The rearrangement uses TRBV10-1 and TRBJ2-7; tentative D call: TRBD2 (5 bases). The V and J ends lost 1 base and 0 bases respectively, with 10 bases between them. CDR3 size: 15 residues. Per germline, CDR1 WNHNN and CDR2 SYGVQD (reference sequence). The CDR3 DNA sequence: TGCGCCAGCAGTGAGTTCGGGAAGAGCTCCTACGAGCAGTACTTC. This encodes CASSEFGKSSYEQYF.

The chain is built from TRBV28 and TRBJ1-2; 8 bases match TRBD1. Germline CDR1 and CDR2: MDHEN and SYDVKM. V was pared by 4 bases and J by 7 bases, with 5 bases of the junction left unmatched. The CDR3 has 13 residues. CDR3 region: CASSSTGERGYTF. The CDR3 DNA reads TGTGCCAGCAGTTCGACAGGGGAACGTGGCTACACCTTC.

The chain combines TRBV11-3 with TRBJ2-1, with TRBD2 identical over 7 bases. The CDR3 consists of 19 residues. The V and J ends lost 5 bases and 0 bases, in that order; junction bases with no gene match: 16. The germline gives CDR1 SGHNT, CDR2 YENEEA. Here the CDR3 reads CASSQNPAPGGPSYNEQFF. CDR3 DNA: TGTGCCAGCAGCCAAAACCCGGCGCCGGGAGGCCCCTCCTACAATGAGCAGTTCTTC.

V gene TRBV11-2 combines with J gene TRBJ2-7; TRBD1 matches at 9 bases. Trimming removed 4 bases from V and 2 bases from J; junction bases left unmatched: 3. Germline V gene data show CDR1 as SGHAT and CDR2 as FQNNGV. There are 14 residues in the CDR3. The CDR3 coding sequence is TGTGCCAGCAGCTCAGGACAGGGGCCCTACGAGCAGTACTTC. Its protein product is CASSSGQGPYEQYF.

As for this clone: Distinct nucleotide sequences in the sample also encode this CDR3. The chain carries TRBV7-2 and TRBJ2-7; no reliable D call. CDR3 length equals 11 residues. Germline CDR1 and CDR2: SGHTA and FQGNSA. Trimming pared 5 bases from V and 2 bases from J, leaving 4 bases between. The CDR3 loop reads CASSPAYEQYF. CDR3 nucleotide sequence: TGTGCCAGCAGCCCCGCCTACGAGCAGTACTTC. Supplemented by reference TRBV7-2 and TRBJ2-7, the full variable domain reads GAGVSQSPSNKVTEKGKDVELRCDPISGHTALYWYRQSLGQGLEFLIYFQGNSAPDKSGLPSDRFSAERTGGSVSTLTIQRTQQEDSAVYLCASSPAYEQYFGPGTRLTVT.

V and J are TRBV6-5 and TRBJ2-5, with D possibly being TRBD1 (6 bases). The V end lost 2 bases, the J end lost 4 bases, and 11 bases lay between the germline ends. The CDR3 contains 14 residues. Germline assignment: CDR1 MNHEY and CDR2 SVGAGI. The CDR3 sequence: CASSYGGLIETQYF. The CDR3 nucleotides are TGTGCCAGCAGTTACGGGGGCCTTATAGAGACCCAGTACTTC.

This clone was observed once. Other nucleotide sequences from this sample produce the same CDR3. V usage is TRBV11-2 and J usage is TRBJ2-5; D not resolved. Looked up from germline, CDR1 is SGHAT and CDR2 is FQNNGV. This CDR3 is 11 amino acids long. V lost 1 base to trimming and J lost 5 bases, with 2 bases between them. CDR3 sequence: CASSLAETQYF. CDR3 bases: TGTGCCAGCAGCTTAGCTGAGACCCAGTACTTC.

Concerning this clone: Other DNA sequences in the same sample also yield this CDR3. V gene TRBV11-3 combines with J gene TRBJ1-1; possible D gene TRBD1, 6 bases. CDR1 SGHNT and CDR2 YENEEA come from the germline V gene. Trimming pared 1 base from V and 2 bases from J, leaving 8 bases between. CDR3 length equals 14 residues. The CDR3 region is CASSLGGGNTEAFF. For the CDR3, the DNA is TGTGCCAGCAGCTTAGGAGGGGGAAACACTGAAGCTTTCTTT. The complete variable domain, with remaining parts taken from reference TRBV11-3 and TRBJ1-1, reads EAGVVQSPRYKIIEKKQPVAFWCNPISGHNTLYWYLQNLGQGPELLIRYENEEAVDDSQLPKDRFSAERLKGVDSTLKIQPAELGDSAVYLCASSLGGGNTEAFFGQGTRLTVV.

This chain links TRBV5-4 with TRBJ2-4, with D possibly TRBD2 on 6 matching bases. Trimming left V 0 bases short and J 7 bases short, with 8 bases between. Looked up from germline, CDR1 is SGHNT and CDR2 is YYREEE (reference sequence). The CDR3 extends over 13 amino acids. Here the CDR3 reads CASSLGDLNIQYF. The CDR3 nucleotides are TGTGCCAGCAGCTTGGGGGACTTGAACATTCAGTACTTC.

The chain couples TRBV7-9 to TRBJ2-1, with 7 bases aligning to TRBD1. Losses at the gene ends were 6 bases for V and 3 bases for J; bases not matched to a gene: 8. The germline V gene encodes CDR1 SEHNR and CDR2 FQNEAQ (reference sequence). The CDR3 loop spans 15 amino acids. The CDR3 region is CASRRQGIGYNEQFF. CDR3 nucleotide sequence: TGTGCCAGCAGACGACAGGGTATCGGCTACAATGAGCAGTTCTTC.

The chain joins TRBV2 to TRBJ2-7; 7 bases align to TRBD1. Trimming took 6 bases from V and 5 from J; bases not matched to a gene: 4. The CDR3 is made up of 12 amino acids. CDR1 is SNHLY and CDR2 is FYNNEI in the germline V gene. CDR3 region: CASSPDRHEQYF. In DNA, the CDR3 is TGTGCCAGCAGCCCGGACAGGCACGAGCAGTACTTC.